This entry features one T cell receptor (beta chain) sequence. The sample is drawn from a study of blood T cell repertoires in COVID-19. At the level of the study: There were acute and convalescent COVID-19 samples, and they came from the United States, Italy and Spain. Nucleic acid was either cDNA or gDNA, and it came from T cells, B-cell-depleted T cells, or PBMCs.

The Seattle site enrolled patients during active infection and followed them longitudinally. V lost 0 bases and J lost 4; bases outside the gene matches: 8. CDR1 SGHRS and CDR2 YFSETQ come from the germline V gene. This CDR3 is 16 amino acids long. Libraries were prepared by immunoSEQ multiplex PCR; TCRdb keeps only in-frame clonotypes and omits some of them. Found here are tens of thousands of clones, approximately 80% of them singletons; the top ten hold about 10%. Specimen: peripheral blood. The J gene is TRBJ2-3, the V gene TRBV5-1, with 7 nucleotides matching TRBD2. This clonotype was obtained from a man aged 45-65 years with COVID-19, enrolled during active disease. The CDR3 loop is CASSLAGRGIPDTQYF. Written as DNA, the CDR3 is TGCGCCAGCAGCTTGGCGGGGCGGGGGATCCCAGATACGCAGTATTTT.